Listed here is a single TCR beta chain. Its antigen is undetermined. The sample is drawn from a study of early stage breast cancer tumors. Overall study context: Of about 17 invasive breast tumors, about a dozen were hormone receptor-positive, HER2-negative. Invasive lobular carcinomas made up about 30% of the 12 ER+/PR+/HER2- tumors. Findings of the study overall: Compared with adjacent normal breast tissue, tumors showed 2 to 3-fold greater T cell density and higher clonality.

Trimming removed 5 bases from V and 8 bases from J, with 12 bases in between. Germline V gene lookup returns CDR1 MDHEN and CDR2 SYDVKM. The CDR3 runs 12 residues. Profiling relied on immunoSEQ multiplex PCR, and the TCRdb table lists in-frame clones only, not all of them. The sample has 69,000 or so clones, approximately 84% seen once. This sequence originates from a person in their 40s with breast cancer. The chain joins TRBV28 to TRBJ1-1, with D hard to call. The specimen sequenced was blood. The CDR3 loop is CASSPGPLEAFF. In DNA form, the CDR3 reads TGTGCCAGCAGTCCAGGACCTCTGGAAGCTTTCTTT.